These T cell receptor beta chains were read from a single sample in a study of cytomegalovirus exposure and HLA in healthy donors. The repertoire was sequenced with immunoSEQ multiplex PCR; TCRdb's copy has only in-frame clones and lacks some. This table holds approximately 150,000 clones, around 79% found once. Material for sequencing was PBMCs. The receptors shown here come from a man aged 45-60 years in good health and CMV-seropositive. CDR3s include the opening cysteine and the closing phenylalanine or tryptophan. Fields, in order: D gene, J gene, clone size, V gene, CDR3 DNA, CDR3 protein. A D gene is named only where the DNA matches it firmly. Size is stated for part of the rows, as once, few or many counts, or as a class when the clone is expanded.

d_call: NA; j_call: TRBJ2-5; clone_size: NA; v_call: TRBV18; cdr3_nt: TGTGCCAGCTCACCACCCGCAGGGCAGGAGACCCAGTACTTC; cdr3_aa: CASSPPAGQETQYF
d_call: TRBD2; j_call: TRBJ2-1; clone_size: NA; v_call: TRBV19; cdr3_nt: TGTGCCAGTAGCTGGACTAGCGCTTCAAATGAGCAGTTCTTC; cdr3_aa: CASSWTSASNEQFF
d_call: NA; j_call: TRBJ2-7; clone_size: NA; v_call: TRBV11-2; cdr3_nt: TGTGCCAGCAGCTTGTCCAGCGACTGGACCTACGAGCAGTACTTC; cdr3_aa: CASSLSSDWTYEQYF
d_call: NA; j_call: TRBJ1-6; clone_size: NA; v_call: TRBV30; cdr3_nt: TGTGCCTGGACCGGCCAGACGCGGGATTCACCCCTCCACTTT; cdr3_aa: CAWTGQTRDSPLHF
d_call: NA; j_call: TRBJ1-1; clone_size: NA; v_call: TRBV5-1; cdr3_nt: TGCGCCAGCAGCTTGGACGGGGGTCGGGCTTTGGACACTGAAGCTTTCTTT; cdr3_aa: CASSLDGGRALDTEAFF
d_call: TRBD2; j_call: TRBJ2-1; clone_size: NA; v_call: TRBV2; cdr3_nt: TGTGCCAGCAGGCCCCCTAGCGGGAGGAGGAACAATGAGCAGTTCTTC; cdr3_aa: CASRPPSGRRNNEQFF
d_call: TRBD2; j_call: TRBJ2-3; clone_size: NA; v_call: TRBV4-2; cdr3_nt: TGTGCCAGCAGCCAAGGGACTAGCGGGAGAGTGGATACGCAGTATTTT; cdr3_aa: CASSQGTSGRVDTQYF
d_call: NA; j_call: TRBJ1-2; clone_size: NA; v_call: TRBV9; cdr3_nt: TGTGCCAGCAGCGTAGGTACAGCCTATAACTATGGCTACACCTTC; cdr3_aa: CASSVGTAYNYGYTF
d_call: TRBD2; j_call: TRBJ2-3; clone_size: NA; v_call: TRBV15; cdr3_nt: TGTGCCACCAGCAGAGCCGGGACTAGCGGCAATACGCAGTATTTT; cdr3_aa: CATSRAGTSGNTQYF
d_call: NA; j_call: TRBJ2-6; clone_size: NA; v_call: TRBV6-6; cdr3_nt: TGTGCCAGCAGAACCCAATGGGGCGACGGGGCCAACGTCCTGACTTTC; cdr3_aa: CASRTQWGDGANVLTF
d_call: TRBD2; j_call: TRBJ2-1; clone_size: NA; v_call: TRBV7-6; cdr3_nt: TGTGCCAGCAGCTTCGGGACTAGCGCCTACAATGAGCAGTTCTTC; cdr3_aa: CASSFGTSAYNEQFF
d_call: NA; j_call: TRBJ1-5; clone_size: NA; v_call: TRBV5-1; cdr3_nt: TGCGCCAGCAGCTTGGTAGGCAGGCCGGATCAGCCCCAGCATTTT; cdr3_aa: CASSLVGRPDQPQHF
d_call: TRBD2; j_call: TRBJ2-7; clone_size: NA; v_call: TRBV27; cdr3_nt: TGTGCCAGCAGCCGGACCGGGACTAACTCCTACGAGCAGTACTTC; cdr3_aa: CASSRTGTNSYEQYF
d_call: NA; j_call: TRBJ2-3; clone_size: NA; v_call: TRBV6-4; cdr3_nt: TGTGCCAGCAGCTTTAGTTCGAGCGATACGCAGTATTTT; cdr3_aa: CASSFSSSDTQYF
d_call: TRBD2; j_call: TRBJ2-3; clone_size: NA; v_call: TRBV27; cdr3_nt: TGTGCCAGCAGTTTAACGACTAGCCGAGATACGCAGTATTTT; cdr3_aa: CASSLTTSRDTQYF
d_call: NA; j_call: TRBJ1-5; clone_size: NA; v_call: TRBV15; cdr3_nt: TGTGCCACCAACCCCCTATACAATCAGCCCCAGCATTTT; cdr3_aa: CATNPLYNQPQHF
d_call: NA; j_call: TRBJ2-5; clone_size: NA; v_call: TRBV6-1; cdr3_nt: TGTGCCAGCAGTATACAAGAGACCCAGTACTTC; cdr3_aa: CASSIQETQYF
d_call: TRBD1; j_call: TRBJ2-7; clone_size: NA; v_call: TRBV5-4; cdr3_nt: TGTGCCAGCAGATCCCCGGGACAGGGATTCCACGAGCAGTACTTC; cdr3_aa: CASRSPGQGFHEQYF
d_call: NA; j_call: TRBJ1-1; clone_size: NA; v_call: TRBV18; cdr3_nt: TGTGCCAGCTCACCAGGGAGCGCAAACACTGAAGCTTTCTTT; cdr3_aa: CASSPGSANTEAFF
d_call: TRBD2; j_call: TRBJ2-7; clone_size: NA; v_call: TRBV4-2; cdr3_nt: TGTGCCAGCAGCCTAACTACGACTAGCGGGACGGGCAACGAGCAGTACTTC; cdr3_aa: CASSLTTTSGTGNEQYF
d_call: NA; j_call: TRBJ2-7; clone_size: NA; v_call: TRBV9; cdr3_nt: TGTGCCAGCAGCGTAGACCCCAGGAACGAGCAGTACTTC; cdr3_aa: CASSVDPRNEQYF
d_call: NA; j_call: TRBJ2-7; clone_size: NA; v_call: TRBV28; cdr3_nt: TGTGCCAGCAGTTCCCCGAGCTCCTACGAGCAGTACTTC; cdr3_aa: CASSSPSSYEQYF
d_call: NA; j_call: TRBJ2-3; clone_size: NA; v_call: TRBV5-1; cdr3_nt: TGCGCCAGCAGCTTGGGCGGGTTTGATACGCAGTATTTT; cdr3_aa: CASSLGGFDTQYF
d_call: TRBD1; j_call: TRBJ1-2; clone_size: NA; v_call: TRBV7-9; cdr3_nt: TGTTCCAGCAGCTTAACCTCACAGGGGGTGGTTGGCTACACCTTC; cdr3_aa: CSSSLTSQGVVGYTF
d_call: NA; j_call: TRBJ1-2; clone_size: few; v_call: TRBV7-8; cdr3_nt: TGTGCCAGCAGCTTAGAGCAGGGAGGTGGCTACACCTTC; cdr3_aa: CASSLEQGGGYTF
d_call: NA; j_call: TRBJ1-5; clone_size: NA; v_call: TRBV19; cdr3_nt: TGTGCCAGTAGTATGAGGGGGAAGGATCAGCCCCAGCATTTT; cdr3_aa: CASSMRGKDQPQHF
d_call: NA; j_call: TRBJ1-1; clone_size: NA; v_call: TRBV9; cdr3_nt: TGTGCCAGCAGCCCTCACAGGGTGAACACTGAAGCTTTCTTT; cdr3_aa: CASSPHRVNTEAFF
d_call: NA; j_call: TRBJ1-1; clone_size: NA; v_call: TRBV5-5; cdr3_nt: TGTGCCAGCAGCCTCAGGACAGAGGAAACTGAAGCTTTCTTT; cdr3_aa: CASSLRTEETEAFF
d_call: NA; j_call: TRBJ1-4; clone_size: NA; v_call: TRBV5-1; cdr3_nt: TGCGCCAGCAGCTTGGGAGCGGGCGCAACTAATGAAAAACTGTTTTTT; cdr3_aa: CASSLGAGATNEKLFF
d_call: TRBD2; j_call: TRBJ2-5; clone_size: once; v_call: TRBV5-1; cdr3_nt: TGCGCCAGCAGCCCGGCGGGGGTCCAAGAGACCCAGTACTTC; cdr3_aa: CASSPAGVQETQYF
d_call: NA; j_call: TRBJ2-1; clone_size: NA; v_call: TRBV7-9; cdr3_nt: TGTGCCAGCAGCTCAAGGGGGAGCTCCTACAATGAGCAGTTCTTC; cdr3_aa: CASSSRGSSYNEQFF
d_call: TRBD1; j_call: TRBJ2-3; clone_size: once; v_call: TRBV19; cdr3_nt: TGTGCCAGTAGTATAGCATTGGGACAGAAACTACGAAACACAGATACGCAGTATTTT; cdr3_aa: CASSIALGQKLRNTDTQYF